Below, 27 T cell receptor beta chains from the same sample are listed, as sequenced in a study of post-analysis software for immune sequencing data. Incorporated into the TCR beta cDNA libraries were unique molecular identifiers, which served to reduce PCR and sequencing biases. One entry per CDR3 protein, called by TCRdb with MiXCR from the PCR reads. The table lists 740,000 or so distinct CDR3 sequences, approximately 50% of them singletons. These receptors have no identified antigens. Study results and caveats: Patients carried 4 or 5 TRBV segments more frequently than controls did, and TRBV5-6, TRBV5-1 and TRBV20-1 were among them.

Sequences were obtained from blood. These receptors were collected from a girl between 10 and 17 years old with multiple sclerosis.

Only a few counts were recorded for this clonotype. The chain joins TRBV30 to TRBJ2-4; 7 bases are shared with TRBD1. This CDR3 has 14 residues. J was trimmed by 3 bases and V by 4 bases; bases with no gene match: 6. The germline V gene has CDR1 GTSNPN and CDR2 SVGIG (reference sequence). CDR3 region: CAWTAWDSKNIQYF. In nucleotides, the CDR3 is TGTGCCTGGACGGCCTGGGACAGCAAAAACATTCAGTACTTC.

This clonotype occurred once. The rearrangement links TRBV29-1 to TRBJ2-1; perhaps TRBD2 as D (6 bases). Germline assignment: CDR1 SQVTM and CDR2 ANQGSEA. V was trimmed by 7 bases and J by 1 base, leaving 23 bases between them. The CDR3 is 17 amino acids. In DNA, the CDR3 is TGCAGCGCCGTCGCGGCCGGGGGTTCTGTGTCCTACAATGAGCAGTTCTTC. Amino acid sequence: CSAVAAGGSVSYNEQFF.

This clonotype showed up just a few times. The J gene is TRBJ2-1, the V gene TRBV29-1; 10 bases match TRBD1. V shed 4 bases, J shed 6 bases, and the junction held 3 bases outside the gene matches. Looked up from germline, CDR1 is SQVTM and CDR2 is ANQGSEA. The CDR3 is 13 amino acids. The CDR3 nucleotides are TGCAGCGTTGTTAGGACAGGGGGCAATGAGCAGTTCTTC. It encodes CSVVRTGGNEQFF.

This clonotype has only a few counts. J is TRBJ2-7 and V is TRBV5-1, with a possible D match to TRBD1 (5 bases). CDR1 and CDR2 (germline): SGHRS, YFSETQ. Trimming cost V 0 bases and J 3 bases, with 16 bases left between them. The CDR3 spans 16 residues. The CDR3 DNA follows: TGCGCCAGCAGCTTGGGTCTGGGGCAGGTCATCTACGAGCAGTACTTC. This encodes CASSLGLGQVIYEQYF.

The CDR3 DNA reads as TGCGCCAGCAGCACCCGTCCGGGTGGGGAGACCCAGTACTTC. This translates into CASSTRPGGETQYF. V and J are TRBV5-1 and TRBJ2-5; the D is unclear. Trimming removed 4 bases from V and 5 bases from J, with 15 bases in between. From germline, CDR1 is SGHRS and CDR2 YFSETQ. The CDR3 runs 14 residues. Variable domain in full (rest from reference TRBV5-1 and TRBJ2-5): KAGVTQTPRYLIKTRGQQVTLSCSPISGHRSVSWYQQTPGQGLQFLFEYFSETQRNKGNFPGRFSGRQFSNSRSEMNVSTLELGDSALYLCASSTRPGGETQYFGPGTRLLVL.

A few counts support this clonotype. The rearrangement uses TRBV27 and TRBJ1-6; D is uncertain. CDR3 length: 12 amino acids. Trimming left V 5 bases short and J 10 bases short, with 9 bases between. Germline values: CDR1 MNHEY, CDR2 SMNVEV (reference sequence). CDR3 amino acids: CASSKGGSPLHF. The DNA for the CDR3 is TGTGCCAGCAGTAAAGGTGGCTCACCCCTCCACTTT.

The chain recombines TRBV20-1 with TRBJ2-3; 7 bases map to TRBD2. The CDR3 has 17 amino acids. Germline trimming cut 5 bases from V and 0 bases from J; bases unmatched to any gene: 14. Germline V gene lookup returns CDR1 DFQATT and CDR2 SNEGSKA (reference sequence). The DNA for the CDR3 is TGCAGTGCTCGCTCCCCTTCTGCGGGGGAAAGCACAGATACGCAGTATTTT. It specifies CSARSPSAGESTDTQYF.

In its sample, this clonotype was seen a few times. The chain recombines TRBV29-1 with TRBJ1-2, with a tentative D call TRBD1 (5 bases). Per germline, CDR1 SQVTM and CDR2 ANQGSEA. The CDR3 contains 13 residues. V shed 1 base and J shed 2 bases, with 8 bases lying between them. The CDR3 nucleotides are TGCAGCGTTGAAGGGTACAGGAACTATGGCTACACCTTC. This translates into CSVEGYRNYGYTF.

This chain uses TRBV20-1 with TRBJ2-3, with 7 nucleotides matching TRBD1. The germline V gene encodes CDR1 DFQATT and CDR2 SNEGSKA (reference sequence). V dropped 5 bases and J dropped 1; count of bases not matched to a gene: 3. The CDR3 sequence is 13 residues long. In DNA, the CDR3 is TGCAGTGCTGCACAGGGGCGCACAGATACGCAGTATTTT. It yields the protein CSAAQGRTDTQYF.

This clonotype has only a few counts. The chain is built from TRBV5-1 and TRBJ2-5; D gene ambiguous. The CDR3 spans 16 residues. V was pared by 1 base and J by 2 bases, with 15 bases between. Germline loops: CDR1 SGHRS, CDR2 YFSETQ. The CDR3 loop reads CASSLFQNTQQETQYF. For the CDR3, the DNA is TGCGCCAGCAGCTTGTTTCAGAATACCCAACAAGAGACCCAGTACTTC.

A few counts support this clonotype. The CDR3 reads CASSLGPAWNEQFF. CDR3 coding DNA: TGTGCCAGCAGTCTAGGACCAGCTTGGAATGAGCAGTTCTTC. The chain has TRBV6-8 and TRBJ2-1, with unresolved D. V was shortened by 5 bases and J by 7 bases, with 15 bases between the two germline ends. This CDR3 has 14 amino acids. The germline gives CDR1 MNHGY, CDR2 SAAAGT.

V gene TRBV14 combines with J gene TRBJ2-7, with D uncertain. Trimming shortened V by 6 bases and J by 4 bases, and 13 bases separated the two germline ends. Germline assignment: CDR1 SGHDN and CDR2 FVKESK. The CDR3 extends over 13 amino acids. The CDR3 loop reads CASSPLDEYEQYF. As DNA, the CDR3 is TGTGCCAGCAGTCCGCTGGACGAGTACGAGCAGTACTTC.

The chain links TRBV2 to TRBJ2-2; D gene unclear. Germline CDR1 and CDR2: SNHLY and FYNNEI. Trimming cost V 0 bases and J 5 bases, with 4 bases left between them. CDR3 length equals 13 residues. DNA of the CDR3: TGTGCCAGCAGTGAAGCCCGTACCGGGGAGCTGTTTTTT. This codes for CASSEARTGELFF.

This clonotype was seen only once. The V gene is TRBV20-1, the J gene TRBJ2-5; D not resolved. Germline CDR1 DFQATT, CDR2 SNEGSKA (reference sequence). V lost 1 base and J lost 1, with 10 bases in between. There are 14 residues in the CDR3. The CDR3 here is CSARGTNSQETQYF. CDR3 DNA: TGCAGTGCTAGAGGAACGAACTCCCAAGAGACCCAGTACTTC.

The chain couples TRBV4-1 to TRBJ2-7, with 8 positions matching TRBD2. The closer fit of TRBJ2-5 to the DNA end suggests the J call may be wrong. There are 16 residues in the CDR3. Germline V gene sequence: CDR1 MGHRA, CDR2 YSYEKL. CDR3 residues: CASSQASGGREGTQYF. The CDR3 DNA reads TGCGCCAGCAGCCAAGCCAGCGGGGGACGAGAAGGGACCCAGTACTTC.

This chain connects TRBV5-5 to TRBJ2-5; D remains unclear. Germline CDR1 reads SGHKS; CDR2 reads YYEKEE (reference sequence). There are 13 residues in the CDR3. With 1 base removed from V and 4 bases from J, the gap between germline ends came to 8 bases. CDR3 coding DNA: TGTGCCAGCAGCTTGAGATCCGGAGAGACCCAGTACTTC. This sequence encodes CASSLRSGETQYF.

This clonotype has only a few counts. This chain connects TRBV6-6 to TRBJ2-7, with 10 nucleotides matching TRBD1. This CDR3 comprises 16 residues. The germline V gene has CDR1 MNHNY and CDR2 SVGAGI (reference sequence). Trimming took 5 bases from V and 0 from J; bases not matched to a gene: 7. The CDR3 sequence is CASSEGQGLPSYEQYF. In nucleotides, the CDR3 is TGTGCCAGCAGTGAGGGACAGGGGCTCCCCTCCTACGAGCAGTACTTC.

As regards this clonotype: The junction departs from germline at one end; a sequencing error may be responsible. The J gene is TRBJ2-1, the V gene TRBV20-1; TRBD1 might be the D (5 bases). The CDR3 loop spans 16 amino acids. CDR1 and CDR2 (germline): DFQATT, SNEGSKA (reference sequence). CDR3 in amino acids: CSARDPGAGQYNVQFF. The CDR3 region has the DNA TGCAGTGCTAGAGATCCGGGCGCAGGGCAATACAATGTGCAGTTCTTC.

This sequence joins TRBV9 and TRBJ2-1, with D hard to call. This CDR3 comprises 17 residues. CDR1 SGDLS and CDR2 YYNGEE come from the germline V gene. V was cut by 0 bases and J by 0 bases, with 13 bases left in between. The CDR3 is CASSVVEEKYSYNEQFF. The CDR3 DNA sequence: TGTGCCAGCAGCGTAGTTGAAGAGAAGTACTCCTACAATGAGCAGTTCTTC.

The chain uses TRBV15 and TRBJ2-3, with D possibly TRBD1 on 5 matching bases. The CDR3 has 16 residues. CDR1 LNHNV and CDR2 YYDKDF come from the germline V gene (reference sequence). Trimming removed 0 bases from V and 4 bases from J, with 14 bases in between. The CDR3 nucleotides are TGTGCCACCAGCAGAGATCGGCGGATGGGGCCAGATACGCAGTATTTT. Protein product: CATSRDRRMGPDTQYF.

This clonotype turned up a few times. V gene TRBV5-1 combines with J gene TRBJ2-5, with 7 bases identical to TRBD2. The ends lost 4 bases at V and 9 bases at J; junction bases unmatched: 12. Germline V gene sequence: CDR1 SGHRS, CDR2 YFSETQ. This CDR3 region has 14 residues. The chain's CDR3 is CASSPNRREEAQYF. The DNA for the CDR3 is TGCGCCAGCAGCCCCAATCGACGGGAGGAGGCCCAGTACTTC.

This chain joins TRBV7-2 and TRBJ1-4; the D gene is possibly TRBD1 (6 bases). CDR1 SGHTA and CDR2 FQGNSA come from the germline V gene. Trimming cost V 7 bases and J 2 bases, with 11 bases left between them. This CDR3 comprises 14 residues. CDR3 DNA: TGTGCCAGCACCCAGGGGAGGACTAATGAAAAACTGTTTTTT. Its translation is CASTQGRTNEKLFF.

V is TRBV20-1 and J is TRBJ1-2; the match to TRBD1 covers 7 bases. The germline V gene encodes CDR1 DFQATT and CDR2 SNEGSKA (reference sequence). The CDR3 runs to 14 residues. The J segment lost 3 bases and the V segment lost 5 bases, leaving 9 bases of the junction unmatched. The CDR3 here is CSAGPRGRDYGYTF. Written as DNA, the CDR3 is TGCAGTGCTGGTCCAAGGGGGCGCGACTATGGCTACACCTTC.

This clonotype was seen only a few times. J is TRBJ2-4 and V is TRBV6-5; D may be TRBD2 (6 bases). The better agreement between TRBJ2-7 and the DNA end casts doubt on the J call. Germline CDR1 MNHEY, CDR2 SVGAGI. The CDR3 sequence is 13 residues long. Here the CDR3 DNA reads TGTGCCAGCAGTTATATCGGGGGAAACGAGCAGTACTTC. This codes for CASSYIGGNEQYF.

This clonotype was counted a single time. The chain uses TRBV12-3 or TRBV12-4 and TRBJ1-6; possibly TRBD1 for D (5 bases). The CDR3 length is 13 residues. The ends were cut back, 3 bases at V and 11 bases at J, with 11 bases in the middle. CDR3 loop: CASSLQGSPPLHF. In DNA, the CDR3 is TGTGCCAGCAGTTTGCAGGGTTCTCCACCCCTCCACTTT.

This sequence joins TRBV12-3 or TRBV12-4 and TRBJ2-7; D unresolved. The CDR3 has 11 residues. The germline V and J ends were trimmed by 8 bases and 0 bases, with 5 bases remaining between them. Written as DNA, the CDR3 is TGTGCCAGCGGGGTCTCCTACGAGCAGTACTTC. Protein product: CASGVSYEQYF.

This clonotype was recorded a few times. This chain links TRBV5-1 with TRBJ2-2; 7 bases are a match to TRBD2. V lost 7 bases to trimming and J lost 2 bases; unmatched junction nucleotides: 11. The germline V gene has CDR1 SGHRS and CDR2 YFSETQ. CDR3 length: 16 residues. The CDR3: CASVGTSGTNTGELFF. Here the CDR3 DNA reads TGCGCCAGCGTGGGAACAAGCGGGACTAACACCGGGGAGCTGTTTTTT.